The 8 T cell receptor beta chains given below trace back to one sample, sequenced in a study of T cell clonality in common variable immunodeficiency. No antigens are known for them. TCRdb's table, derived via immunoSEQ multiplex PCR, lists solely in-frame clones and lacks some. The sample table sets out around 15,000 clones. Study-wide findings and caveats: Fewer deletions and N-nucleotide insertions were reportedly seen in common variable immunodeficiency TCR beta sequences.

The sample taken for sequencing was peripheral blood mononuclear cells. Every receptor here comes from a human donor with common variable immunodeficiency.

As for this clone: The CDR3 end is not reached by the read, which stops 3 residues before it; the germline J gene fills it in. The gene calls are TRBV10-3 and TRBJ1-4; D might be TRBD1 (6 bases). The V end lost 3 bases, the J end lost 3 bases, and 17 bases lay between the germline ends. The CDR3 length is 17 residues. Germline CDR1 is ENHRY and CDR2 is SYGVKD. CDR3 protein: CAISDRGRNSANEKLFF. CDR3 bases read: TGTGCCATCAGTGACAGGGGTAGGAACTCGGCTAATGAAAAA.

The CDR3 region is CASSLQGGFYGYTF. The CDR3 bases that were read are TGTGCCAGCAGCTTACAGGGCGGTTTCTATGGC. The chain uses TRBV13 and TRBJ1-2; D is possibly TRBD1 (5 bases). Read sequence stops 3 residues before the CDR3 end, and the germline J gene provides the missing end. CDR1 is PRHDT and CDR2 is FYEKMQ in the germline V gene (reference sequence). Trimming took off 2 bases at V and 4 bases at J, with 11 bases between the two ends. The CDR3 extends over 14 amino acids.

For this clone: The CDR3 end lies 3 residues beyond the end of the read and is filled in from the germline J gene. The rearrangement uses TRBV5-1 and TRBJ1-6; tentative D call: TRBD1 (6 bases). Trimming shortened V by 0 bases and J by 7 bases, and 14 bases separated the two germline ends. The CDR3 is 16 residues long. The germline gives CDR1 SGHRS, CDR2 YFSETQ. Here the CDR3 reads CASSLAMAGVNSPLHF. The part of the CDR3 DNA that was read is TGCGCCAGCAGCTTGGCCATGGCAGGGGTCAATTCACCC.

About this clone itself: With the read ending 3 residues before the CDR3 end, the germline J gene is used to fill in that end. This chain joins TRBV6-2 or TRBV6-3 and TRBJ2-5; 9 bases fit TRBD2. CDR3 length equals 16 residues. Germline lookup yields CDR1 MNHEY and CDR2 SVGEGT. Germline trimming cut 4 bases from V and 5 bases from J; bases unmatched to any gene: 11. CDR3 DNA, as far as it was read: TGTGCCAGCAGTTCACCCTCGGCGGGGGGGCAGGAGACC. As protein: CASSSPSAGGQET. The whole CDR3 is CASSSPSAGGQETQYF.

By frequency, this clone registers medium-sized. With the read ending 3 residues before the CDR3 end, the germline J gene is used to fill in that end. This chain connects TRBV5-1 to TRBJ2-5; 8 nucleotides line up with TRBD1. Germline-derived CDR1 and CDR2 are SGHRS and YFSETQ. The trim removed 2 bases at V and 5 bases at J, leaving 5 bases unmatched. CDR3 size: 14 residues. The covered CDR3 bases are TGCGCCAGCAGCTTAAGGGACAGGCGGGAGACC. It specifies CASSLRDRRET. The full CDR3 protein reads CASSLRDRRETQYF. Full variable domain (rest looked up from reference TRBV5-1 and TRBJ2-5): KAGVTQTPRYLIKTRGQQVTLSCSPISGHRSVSWYQQTPGQGLQFLFEYFSETQRNKGNFPGRFSGRQFSNSRSEMNVSTLELGDSALYLCASSLRDRRETQYFGPGTRLLVL.

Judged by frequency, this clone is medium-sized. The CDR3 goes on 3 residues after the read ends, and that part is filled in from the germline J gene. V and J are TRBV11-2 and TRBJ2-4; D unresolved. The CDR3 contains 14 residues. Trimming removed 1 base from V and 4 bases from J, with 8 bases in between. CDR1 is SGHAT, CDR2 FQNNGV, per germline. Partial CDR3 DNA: TGTGCCAGCAGCTTAGCAGGCCCTAAAAACATT. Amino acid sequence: CASSLAGPKNI. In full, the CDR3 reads CASSLAGPKNIQYF. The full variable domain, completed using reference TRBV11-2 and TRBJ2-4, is EAGVAQSPRYKIIEKRQSVAFWCNPISGHATLYWYQQILGQGPKLLIQFQNNGVVDDSQLPKDRFSAERLKGVDSTLKIQPAKLEDSAVYLCASSLAGPKNIQYFGAGTRLSVL.

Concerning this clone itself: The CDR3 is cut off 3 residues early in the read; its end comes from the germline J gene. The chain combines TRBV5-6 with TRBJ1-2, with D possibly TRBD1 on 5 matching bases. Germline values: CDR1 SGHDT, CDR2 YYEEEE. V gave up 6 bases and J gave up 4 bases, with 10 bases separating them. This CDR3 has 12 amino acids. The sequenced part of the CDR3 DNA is TGTGCCAGCACCACAGGCCTCTATGGC. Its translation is CASTTGLYG. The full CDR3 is CASTTGLYGYTF.

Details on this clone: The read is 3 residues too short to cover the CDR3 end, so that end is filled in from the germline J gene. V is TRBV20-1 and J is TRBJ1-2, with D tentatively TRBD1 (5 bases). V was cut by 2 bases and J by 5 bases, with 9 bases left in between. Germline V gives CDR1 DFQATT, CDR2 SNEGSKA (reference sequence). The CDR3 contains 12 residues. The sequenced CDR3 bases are TGCAGTGCTAGATTGGGACTATATGGC. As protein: CSARLGLYG. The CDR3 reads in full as CSARLGLYGYTF.